These T cell receptor beta chains were read from a single sample in a study of blood T cell repertoires in COVID-19. Method: immunoSEQ multiplex PCR; TCRdb's copy keeps in-frame clones and lacks some. The sample contains 100,000 to 150,000 clones, roughly 90% of which appear only once. Sequenced material: peripheral blood. Source of these receptors: a man between 65 and 80 years old with active COVID-19. Both conserved end residues are part of each CDR3. The D gene is left open where the match is weak.

CDR3 DNA	CDR3 protein	V gene	D gene	CDR3 length	J gene
TGTGCCAGCAGTCTCCCGACAGGGTTGGCACCCCTCCACTTT	CASSLPTGLAPLHF	TRBV27	TRBD1	14	TRBJ1-6
TGTGCCAGCAGCCTAGTAGCGGGACCGGTCTCCGGGGAGCTGTTTTTT	CASSLVAGPVSGELFF	TRBV7-2	TRBD2	16	TRBJ2-2
TGTGCCAGCAGTGAATCTTCGCCGGGCGGCAGGGCTTCCGGCTACACCTTC	CASSESSPGGRASGYTF	TRBV25-1	-	17	TRBJ1-2
TGTGCCAGCAGTTCGGAGGGACAGCCCCAGCATTTT	CASSSEGQPQHF	TRBV11-2	-	12	TRBJ1-5
TGTGCCAGCAGTGACTCGGTGGAGGGTATGGAGACCCAGTACTTC	CASSDSVEGMETQYF	TRBV6-4	-	15	TRBJ2-5
TGTGCCAGCAGTTTAGGTGGCGCGACAGACGAGCAGTACTTC	CASSLGGATDEQYF	TRBV27	-	14	TRBJ2-7
TGTGCCAGCAGTTATCGTCCGGGGCAGGGAGGAGCTGGGGCCAACGTCCTGACTTTC	CASSYRPGQGGAGANVLTF	TRBV28	-	19	TRBJ2-6
TGCGCCAGCAGCCAAGGGGGGACTAGCGCCGGGGAGCTGTTTTTT	CASSQGGTSAGELFF	TRBV4-3	TRBD2	15	TRBJ2-2
TGTGCCTGGAGTTACCGGGACAGGGGCACTGAAGCTTTCTTT	CAWSYRDRGTEAFF	TRBV30	TRBD1	14	TRBJ1-1
TGCGCCAGCTACCGGGACTCCGCGTACGAGCAGTACTTC	CASYRDSAYEQYF	TRBV5-1	-	13	TRBJ2-7
TGCGCCAGCAGCCAAGATCCTAGGTACGAGCAGTACTTC	CASSQDPRYEQYF	TRBV4-1	-	13	TRBJ2-7
TGTGCCAGCAGAACAGGGTATATGGGTGGCTACACCTTC	CASRTGYMGGYTF	TRBV2	-	13	TRBJ1-2